Listed below are T cell receptor beta chains from one sample, sequenced in a study of shared clonotypes between healthy human individuals. TCRdb keeps only in-frame clones here, not all; method: immunoSEQ multiplex PCR. The data show more than 200,000 clones, 50% to 80% seen once. What was sequenced was memory CD4+ T cells sorted from blood. The receptor set was obtained from a man aged 25 to 40 in good health. CDR3s include the opening cysteine and the closing phenylalanine or tryptophan. The order of the fields is clone size, J gene, D gene, V gene, CDR3 DNA, CDR3 protein. The D gene is left open where the match is weak. A clone size is listed for some rows: how often the clone was seen (once, few, many), or a class if it is expanded.

-,TRBJ2-7,-,TRBV27,TGTGCCAGCAGTTTCGGAGGGGGAAGCTCCTACGAGCAGTACTTC,CASSFGGGSSYEQYF
-,TRBJ1-1,-,TRBV11-2,TGTGCCAGCAGCTTATCTGCAGGGAGCACTGAAGCTTTCTTT,CASSLSAGSTEAFF
-,TRBJ1-4,TRBD1,TRBV7-9,TGTGTCAGCAGCCTCGGGACAGGTGAAAAACTGTTTTTT,CVSSLGTGEKLFF
few,TRBJ2-7,-,TRBV10-3,TGTGCCATCAGTGATGAGGGAGGTTACTACTACGAGCAGTACTTC,CAISDEGGYYYEQYF
-,TRBJ2-3,-,TRBV5-1,TGCGCCAGCAGGCCCGGCTTAGTCAACAGGGATACGCAGTATTTT,CASRPGLVNRDTQYF
-,TRBJ2-6,-,TRBV19,TGTGCCAGTAGTGATGGAGGGTGGGACTCTGGGGCCAACGTCCTGACTTTC,CASSDGGWDSGANVLTF
-,TRBJ2-7,-,TRBV5-4,TGTGCCAGCAGCCCCTTTTTAGAGGCCTCAACCTACGAGCAGTACTTC,CASSPFLEASTYEQYF
-,TRBJ2-1,TRBD2,TRBV18,TGTGCCAGCTCTCCCCGACTAGCGGTGAACAATGAGCAGTTCTTC,CASSPRLAVNNEQFF
-,TRBJ1-2,TRBD1,TRBV9,TGTGCCAGCAGTGCTTTTGAAGGACAGGGAAACTATGGCTACACCTTC,CASSAFEGQGNYGYTF
-,TRBJ2-7,-,TRBV27,TGTGCCAGCTGCTCCCCCCCCTACTACGAGCAGTACTTC,CASCSPPYYEQYF
-,TRBJ2-3,TRBD2,TRBV12-5,TGTGCTAGTGGTTTGGTACATCAGGGGGTAGCGGGAGGGCCTGGCACAGATACGCAGTATTTT,CASGLVHQGVAGGPGTDTQYF
-,TRBJ1-3,TRBD1,TRBV19,TGTGCCAGTAGGGACACTGGGGACAGCTCTGGAAACACCATATATTTT,CASRDTGDSSGNTIYF
-,TRBJ2-5,TRBD1,TRBV28,TGTGCCAGCACAGTGAGGGGGCGTGAGACCCAGTACTTC,CASTVRGRETQYF
-,TRBJ2-5,TRBD1,TRBV7-3,TGTGCCAGCAGCTCTACAGGGGGCAGGGAGACCCAGTACTTC,CASSSTGGRETQYF
-,TRBJ2-3,-,TRBV5-1,TGCGCCAGCAGCTTGAGGAGTCTGTCGACAGATACGCAGTATTTT,CASSLRSLSTDTQYF
few,TRBJ1-1,-,TRBV13,TGTGCCAGCAGCTTAAGAGTGGAACCCCCTGAAGCTTTCTTT,CASSLRVEPPEAFF
-,TRBJ2-5,-,TRBV5-1,TGCGCCAGCAGCTCCGGGAGAGCCGGCGCGCAAGAGACCCAGTACTTC,CASSSGRAGAQETQYF
-,TRBJ2-1,-,TRBV29-1,TGCAGCGTTACACTCGCCCGACTAGGCTCCTACAATGAGCAGTTCTTC,CSVTLARLGSYNEQFF
-,TRBJ1-5,TRBD1,TRBV28,TGTGCCAGCAGAACAGGGGGGACTCAGCCCCAGCATTTT,CASRTGGTQPQHF
once,TRBJ2-1,-,TRBV4-3,TGCGCCAGCAGCCAAGATCTCACAATCTACAATGAGCAGTTCTTC,CASSQDLTIYNEQFF
-,TRBJ2-1,-,TRBV28,TGTGCCAGCAGTCCACCAGGGGACGGGGGCAATGAGCAGTTCTTC,CASSPPGDGGNEQFF
once,TRBJ2-1,-,TRBV6-4,TGTGCCAGCAGTGACTCGAGGCGGGAAGGGTTCCCGTACAATGAGCAGTTCTTC,CASSDSRREGFPYNEQFF
medium-sized,TRBJ2-1,TRBD2,TRBV2,TGTGCCAGCAGTGGGGGGACTAGTTCCTACAATGAGCAGTTCTTC,CASSGGTSSYNEQFF
medium-sized,TRBJ1-5,TRBD1,TRBV2,TGTGCCAGCACAGGGACAGGCATACAGCCCCAGCATTTT,CASTGTGIQPQHF
once,TRBJ2-2,-,TRBV10-1,TGCGCCAGCATGGGGGAGAGTACCGGGGAGCTGTTTTTT,CASMGESTGELFF
-,TRBJ2-7,-,TRBV5-1,TGCGCCAGCAGCCAAGGTAGGGTCAGCGGCGAGCAGTACTTC,CASSQGRVSGEQYF
-,TRBJ2-3,TRBD1,TRBV14,TGTGCCAGCAGCAAGCAGGACAGGTTTTTTAGCACAGATACGCAGTATTTT,CASSKQDRFFSTDTQYF
once,TRBJ2-7,-,TRBV6-1,TGTGCCAGCAATCCCCCAGGGACAAACCACTACGAGCAGTACTTC,CASNPPGTNHYEQYF
few,TRBJ2-1,-,TRBV2,TGTGCCAGCACCCGATACAATGAGCAGTTCTTC,CASTRYNEQFF
-,TRBJ2-1,-,TRBV5-6,TGTGCCAGCAGCTTAGATCTAGCGTCTCTTGAGCAGTTCTTC,CASSLDLASLEQFF
-,TRBJ2-3,-,TRBV6-1,TGTGCCAGCAGTGGTGGGGTGGGGCGGGCAGGTAGCACAGATACGCAGTATTTT,CASSGGVGRAGSTDTQYF
-,TRBJ2-7,TRBD2,TRBV6-1,TGTGCCAGCAGTGATCCCGAGCGGGGGTACTCCTACGAGCAGTACTTC,CASSDPERGYSYEQYF
-,TRBJ2-6,-,TRBV5-1,TGCGCCAGCCATCAGACAGCTGGGGCCAACGTCCTGACTTTC,CASHQTAGANVLTF
-,TRBJ1-3,-,TRBV10-3,TGTGCCAGCAATCAAGTACCGAGCTCTGGAAACACCATATATTTT,CASNQVPSSGNTIYF
few,TRBJ2-1,-,TRBV15,TGTGCCACCAGCACCGTCGGGTATGAGCAGTTCTTC,CATSTVGYEQFF
-,TRBJ2-2,TRBD2,TRBV28,TGTGCCAGCAGTTTAGCGGGACTAGCGGGAGTCGGGGAGCTGTTTTTT,CASSLAGLAGVGELFF
few,TRBJ1-5,TRBD1,TRBV19,TGTGCCAGTACTGTGCAGGGGGTTAGCAATCAGCCCCAGCATTTT,CASTVQGVSNQPQHF
-,TRBJ2-4,TRBD2,TRBV5-4,TGTGCCAGCAGTTCCGGACTAGCGGGAGGGGGAGCCAAAAACATTCAGTACTTC,CASSSGLAGGGAKNIQYF
once,TRBJ1-2,-,TRBV9,TGTGCCAGCAGCGTAGTAGCTTCGGGGACAACTAACTATGGCTACACCTTC,CASSVVASGTTNYGYTF
-,TRBJ2-3,TRBD1,TRBV5-6,TGTGCCAGCAGCTTGCAGACAGGGCGTGGGGATACGCAGTATTTT,CASSLQTGRGDTQYF
-,TRBJ2-1,TRBD1,TRBV7-3,TGTGCCAGCAGCGGGCCAGGGGGCTTTATATCGGGTGAGCAGTTCTTC,CASSGPGGFISGEQFF
once,TRBJ2-7,-,TRBV4-3,TGCGCCAGCAGCCAAGATCACGGGGGCGAGCAGTACTTC,CASSQDHGGEQYF
few,TRBJ2-7,TRBD1,TRBV18,TGTGCCAGCTCACATGGGACAGGCTACGAGCAGTACTTC,CASSHGTGYEQYF
-,TRBJ2-1,-,TRBV6-5,TGTGCCAGCAGTCCGGGTCTCAATGAGCAGTTCTTC,CASSPGLNEQFF
-,TRBJ2-5,-,TRBV19,TGTGCCAGTAGTCGGACGAGGGAGACCCAGTACTTC,CASSRTRETQYF
-,TRBJ2-5,TRBD2,TRBV29-1,TGCAGCGTTAAAGCGGGGGGGGAGACCCAGTACTTC,CSVKAGGETQYF